Sequencing of this T cell receptor beta chain was carried out in a study of T cells in Graves' hyperthyroidism and ophthalmopathy (dated by TCRdb to about 2019). Describing the broader study: Peripheral blood samples were taken at initial diagnosis, before any treatment was given. The 75 to 100 discovery patients were divided at random into training and test sets in a 7:3 ratio. In roughly six Graves' hyperthyroidism patients, the study also compared T-cell repertoires from thyroid tissue with T-cell repertoires from blood. The paper reports TCR Vbeta CDR3 sequencing of about 140 peripheral blood samples: 40 or so ophthalmopathy, 75 to 80 hyperthyroidism and some 17 progressor patients. An independent validation cohort of under 20 hyperthyroidism patients and over 15 patients who later progressed to ophthalmopathy tested prospective prediction of ophthalmopathy. Once sampling was done, hyperthyroidism patients were given methimazole at a starting dose of 30 mg daily, whereas ophthalmopathy patients were given high-dose intravenous methylprednisolone. To identify distinguishing TCR V-J signatures, a discovery cohort of 90 to 100 patients was used, comprising 40 to 45 with Graves' ophthalmopathy and 57 with stable Graves' hyperthyroidism. Points the paper makes about the study in general: In validation, the model predicted progression to ophthalmopathy a median of around six months before onset, with about 71% sensitivity and about 75% specificity. Most expanded thyroid clonotypes (frequency above 0.001) were also detected in blood, suggesting blood repertoires may reflect thyroid immune responses. Sample size was not statistically predetermined, and blinding of investigators to group allocation was not performed. In cross-validation, a model built on a 13 V-J signature told ophthalmopathy apart from stable hyperthyroidism with over 85% sensitivity and about 81% specificity, and in testing the same model reached 80%/75%.

TCR beta CDR3 regions were amplified from RNA transcripts. For the first round of RT-PCR on the TCR CDR3, the HTBI primer set was used together with the Qiagen OneStep RT-PCR kit. Libraries were constructed in a second round of multiplex PCR, after which size selection and purification were performed. Paired-end sequencing of the libraries was performed with 100 bp reads on an Illumina HiSeq2000. As for the authors' bioinformatics: Raw data were processed with SOAPnuke, discarding reads with adapters, uncalled bases, mean Phred below 15, or no exact constant-primer or identifier match. COPE v1.2.5 was used to merge high-quality paired reads, and clonotypes were defined as unique nucleotide sequences. MiTCR v1.1 was used to align clonotypes to the IMGT TRBV, TRBD and TRBJ reference segments. The analysis included only V-J combinations with a frequency above 0.0001, which together covered around 99% of the repertoires. A TCS score was defined as the ratio of F50 (clonal expansion) to E x V (chaos), with BLOSUM62-based TCRdist applied between CDR3 peptides within each V-J. Welch's t-statistics and random forest reduced roughly 540 V-J features to fewer than 15, which were used in a naive Bayes classifier (R e1071). TCRdb trimmed the raw reads at Q25, called clones with MiXCR and kept productive beta chains. Entries that share a CDR3 protein sequence are merged under the most common genes and DNA. TCRdb, not the original authors, processed these V and J calls. Within this sample are 500,000 to 650,000 distinct CDR3 sequences, with roughly 15% of them counted one time only. Jointly, the top ten make up roughly 14% of the sample.

Stable Graves' hyperthyroidism was defined as the absence of progression to ophthalmopathy over 18 months of follow-up. Hyperthyroidism patients were newly diagnosed, with disease duration under 2 months, and aged 18 to 65 years. Any patient with an uncontrolled infection, another autoimmune disease, pregnancy or lactation was excluded. Clinical symptoms, serum thyroxine and TRAb, thyroid ultrasound, and orbital computed tomography formed the basis for the diagnoses. PBMCs were separated from approximately 9.9 ml of fresh peripheral blood using Ficoll-Paque density gradient centrifugation. Total RNA was extracted using Trizol reagent, and RNA quality was assessed on an Agilent 2100 Bioanalyzer. Remarks on this clonotype: Its antigen remains undetermined. No clone much larger than this one lies a single base away; base qualities are absent.

Specimen: blood. This sequence originates from a woman aged 40 to 50 with Graves' hyperthyroidism.

The DNA reads TGTGCCAGCAGCTCTCAGACTAGCGGGGCGCCTGGGGCCAACGTCCTGACTTTC. The encoded protein is CASSSQTSGAPGANVLTF. The rearranged chain carries TRBV9 and TRBJ2-6; TRBD2 agrees with 11 junctional bases. Measured from the cysteine to the phenylalanine, the CDR3 is 18 residues long. The only DNA kept is the CDR3, 54 bases in frame from the first base. V has 4 bases trimmed and J has 2 bases trimmed; junction bases matching no gene number 8. The germline V gene yields SGDLS for CDR1 and YYNGEE for CDR2.